These 20 T cell receptor beta chains were all obtained from the same sample, sequenced in a study of T cells in Graves' hyperthyroidism and ophthalmopathy. The TCR beta CDR3 regions underwent amplification using RNA transcripts as the source. First-round RT-PCR with HTBI primers amplified the TCR CDR3 region. MiXCR, run by TCRdb on the multiplex PCR reads, gives a single entry per CDR3 protein. The data contain fewer than 750,000 distinct CDR3 sequences, roughly 15% of them singletons. Sequencing was done on a sample of blood. The receptors come from a woman aged 40 to 50 with Graves' ophthalmopathy.

There are many counts of this clonotype. The CDR3 DNA follows: TGCGCCAGCAGCTTGTTGGTGGGGCAGAGCACTGAAGCTTTCTTT. Translating gives CASSLLVGQSTEAFF. The rearrangement links TRBV5-1 to TRBJ1-1; D may be TRBD1 (5 bases). Germline V lookup: CDR1 SGHRS, CDR2 YFSETQ. With 1 base removed from V and 4 bases from J, the gap between germline ends came to 14 bases. This CDR3 is built from 15 residues.

This clonotype showed up many times. V and J are TRBV4-1 and TRBJ2-7, with TRBD2 identical over 8 bases. Germline loops: CDR1 MGHRA, CDR2 YSYEKL. The CDR3 runs to 16 residues. Trimming at V came to 1 base and at J to 2 bases, leaving 7 bases not matched to a gene. The CDR3 loop reads CASSQAFVAGTYEQYF. The CDR3 DNA reads TGCGCCAGCAGCCAAGCGTTTGTAGCGGGAACCTACGAGCAGTACTTC.

This clonotype showed up many times. The chain recombines TRBV12-3 or TRBV12-4 with TRBJ2-7; tentative D call: TRBD1 (5 bases). Trimming took off 8 bases at V and 5 bases at J, with 19 bases between the two ends. This CDR3 region has 14 residues. CDR3 sequence reads: CASSSTGRVDEQYF. In DNA form, the CDR3 reads TGTGCCAGCTCTTCCACAGGACGAGTCGACGAGCAGTACTTC.

This clonotype was picked up many times. This chain links TRBV25-1 with TRBJ2-7, with 8 nucleotides matching TRBD2. From germline, CDR1 is MGHDK and CDR2 SYGVNS. The CDR3 covers 14 residues. Trimming at V came to 2 bases and at J to 4 bases, leaving 4 bases not matched to a gene. CDR3 amino acids: CASSEPGLGYEQYF. For the CDR3, the DNA is TGTGCCAGCAGTGAACCGGGACTAGGGTACGAGCAGTACTTC.

This clonotype showed up just a few times. The DNA for the CDR3 is TGTGCCAGCAGCGCCAGCGGTCTCAATCAGCCCCAGCATTTT. Its protein product is CASSASGLNQPQHF. This sequence joins TRBV9 and TRBJ1-5; D ambiguous. This CDR3 has 14 residues. Trimming removed 3 bases from V and 3 bases from J, with 10 bases in between. Germline V gene lookup returns CDR1 SGDLS and CDR2 YYNGEE.

This clonotype came up many times. The chain carries TRBV12-3 or TRBV12-4 and TRBJ1-1, with D possibly matching TRBD1 (6 bases). This CDR3 has 15 amino acids. The V and J ends lost 3 bases and 3 bases respectively, with 14 bases between them. CDR3 sequence: CASSFTRGTDTEAFF. The CDR3 coding sequence is TGTGCCAGCAGTTTCACCAGGGGAACGGACACTGAAGCTTTCTTT.

This clonotype was found many times. The J gene is TRBJ2-7, the V gene TRBV6-1, with 11 bases identical to TRBD2. From germline, CDR1 is MNHNS and CDR2 SASEGT. Losses at the gene ends were 3 bases for V and 2 bases for J; bases not matched to a gene: 3. The CDR3 covers 15 residues. In DNA form, the CDR3 reads TGTGCCAGCAGTGAGGGACTAGCGGTCGCCTACGAGCAGTACTTC. Translation: CASSEGLAVAYEQYF.

This clonotype occurred many times. This chain joins TRBV12-3 or TRBV12-4 and TRBJ1-1; no clear D. Trimming removed 3 bases from V and 0 bases from J, with 8 bases in between. This CDR3 has 14 residues. The CDR3 region has the DNA TGTGCCAGCAGTTTGAACAGCTTGAACACTGAAGCTTTCTTT. Translating it yields CASSLNSLNTEAFF.

This clonotype was counted at least ten times. The chain carries TRBV29-1 and TRBJ1-1; D is undetermined. The CDR3 has 14 amino acids. Germline V gives CDR1 SQVTM, CDR2 ANQGSEA. The V gene lost 1 base and the J gene lost 1 base, with 10 bases spanning the gap. The CDR3 DNA reads TGCAGCGTTGAAGTTTGGGAAGGGAACACTGAAGCTTTCTTT. Encoded protein: CSVEVWEGNTEAFF.

The sample holds many counts of this clonotype. The V gene is TRBV6-5, the J gene TRBJ1-1; D is undetermined. CDR1 is MNHEY, CDR2 SVGAGI, per germline. The CDR3 contains 13 residues. The V and J ends lost 3 bases and 5 bases respectively, with 10 bases between them. CDR3 nucleotides: TGTGCCAGCAGTTATACTGGGGTTACTGAAGCTTTCTTT. As protein: CASSYTGVTEAFF.

This clonotype was observed at least ten times. V usage is TRBV6-1 and J usage is TRBJ2-2, with a possible D match to TRBD2 (5 bases). The CDR3 runs to 14 residues. Germline values: CDR1 MNHNS, CDR2 SASEGT. Trimming removed 2 bases at V and 5 bases at J, with 9 bases between. Here the CDR3 reads CASSESRGTGELFF. The CDR3, as DNA: TGTGCCAGCAGTGAAAGTCGGGGAACCGGGGAGCTGTTTTTT.

This clonotype has ten or more counts. J is TRBJ2-2 and V is TRBV2, with D possibly being TRBD1 (6 bases). V dropped 5 bases and J dropped 1 base, with 14 bases sitting between them. The germline V gene encodes CDR1 SNHLY and CDR2 FYNNEI. The CDR3 is 16 residues long. CDR3 loop: CASSPQGVRNTGELFF. For the CDR3, the DNA is TGTGCCAGCAGTCCACAGGGAGTTCGGAACACCGGGGAGCTGTTTTTT.

This clonotype has ten or more counts. This sequence joins TRBV28 and TRBJ1-1, with 7 bases that match TRBD1. Germline CDR1 MDHEN, CDR2 SYDVKM. J lost 1 base, V lost 7 bases, and 6 bases had no gene match. The CDR3 is 14 residues long. This CDR3 is CASTYGTANTEAFF. CDR3 in DNA: TGTGCCAGCACGTACGGGACAGCGAACACTGAAGCTTTCTTT.

In its sample, this clonotype was seen many times. In DNA form, the CDR3 reads TGTGCCAGCAGTTTTGTGGGCGGGGGGTACCAAGAGACCCAGTACTTC. Translation gives CASSFVGGGYQETQYF. The chain employs TRBV28 and TRBJ2-5; 8 bases map to TRBD2. The CDR3 has 16 amino acids. CDR1 and CDR2 from the germline V gene are MDHEN and SYDVKM. V was clipped by 3 bases and J by 0 bases; unmatched bases: 6.

The table lists this clonotype with many counts. The V gene is TRBV11-2, the J gene TRBJ2-7, with 9 positions matching TRBD1. Trimming cost V 5 bases and J 5 bases; bases outside gene matches: 1. The CDR3 contains 12 residues. CDR1 and CDR2 from the germline V gene are SGHAT and FQNNGV. DNA for the CDR3: TGTGCCAGCAGCGGACAGGGGCACGAGCAGTACTTC. It specifies CASSGQGHEQYF.

This clonotype was seen repeatedly, ten times or more. DNA of the CDR3: TGTGCCAGCAGTATGGGACTAGCGGGAGCGGCGACCCAGTACTTC. Translating it yields CASSMGLAGAATQYF. V usage is TRBV2 and J usage is TRBJ2-5; 14 positions match TRBD2. Germline-derived CDR1 and CDR2 are SNHLY and FYNNEI. V gave up 5 bases and J gave up 7 bases; unmatched junction bases: 6. The CDR3 spans 15 residues.

The table lists this clonotype with many counts. This chain joins TRBV7-2 and TRBJ2-7; 8 bases fit TRBD2. Trimming at V came to 4 bases and at J to 2 bases, leaving 4 bases not matched to a gene. The CDR3 length is 14 residues. Germline lookup yields CDR1 SGHTA and CDR2 FQGNSA. CDR3 loop: CASSYTSGTYEQYF. The CDR3 region has the DNA TGTGCCAGCAGCTACACTAGCGGTACCTACGAGCAGTACTTC.

This clonotype came up many times. The chain is built from TRBV28 and TRBJ1-2, with D tentatively TRBD1 (5 bases). Trimming stripped 4 bases from V and 8 bases from J, with 17 bases between. Looked up from germline, CDR1 is MDHEN and CDR2 is SYDVKM. CDR3 size: 14 residues. The CDR3 sequence is CASSSGTAGGGYTF. As DNA, the CDR3 is TGTGCCAGCAGTTCCGGGACCGCCGGCGGGGGCTACACCTTC.

There are a few counts of this clonotype. CDR3 amino acids: CASSRGGLEAFF. CDR3 sequence (DNA): TGTGCCAGCTCACGGGGGGGTCTGGAAGCTTTCTTT. This chain uses TRBV18 with TRBJ1-1, with D maybe TRBD1 (5 bases). In germline, CDR1 is KGHSH, CDR2 LQKENI. Trimming removed 4 bases at V and 8 bases at J, with 11 bases between. This CDR3 region has 12 residues.

V is TRBV19 and J is TRBJ2-5; the D is unclear. CDR1 is LNHDA, CDR2 SQIVND, per germline (reference sequence). The germline V and J ends were trimmed by 2 bases and 3 bases, with 13 bases remaining between them. This CDR3 is built from 15 residues. CDR3 sequence: CASSIYGRKEETQYF. DNA of the CDR3: TGTGCCAGTAGTATATACGGACGGAAAGAAGAGACCCAGTACTTC.